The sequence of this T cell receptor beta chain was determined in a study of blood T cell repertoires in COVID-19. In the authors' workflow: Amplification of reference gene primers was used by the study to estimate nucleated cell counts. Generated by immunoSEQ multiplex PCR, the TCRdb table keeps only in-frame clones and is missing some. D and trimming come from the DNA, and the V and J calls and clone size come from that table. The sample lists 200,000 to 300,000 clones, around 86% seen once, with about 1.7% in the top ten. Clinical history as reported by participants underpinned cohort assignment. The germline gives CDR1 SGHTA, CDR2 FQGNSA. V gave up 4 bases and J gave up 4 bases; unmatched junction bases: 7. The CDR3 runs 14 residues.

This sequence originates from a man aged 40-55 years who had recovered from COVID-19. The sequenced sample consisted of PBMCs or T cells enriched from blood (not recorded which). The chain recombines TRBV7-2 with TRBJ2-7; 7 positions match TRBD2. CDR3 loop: CASSSIFGGYEQYF. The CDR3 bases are TGTGCCAGCAGCTCAATATTCGGGGGGTACGAGCAGTACTTC.